These T cell receptor beta chains were read from a single sample in a study of cytomegalovirus exposure and HLA in healthy donors. Assay used: immunoSEQ multiplex PCR; TCRdb lists only in-frame clones, some missing. The data contain under 80,000 clones, approximately 67% of them singletons. Sequencing was performed on PBMCs. All receptors come from a woman in her thirties in good health and CMV-seronegative. Both conserved end residues are part of each CDR3. Each record gives: CDR3 protein, V gene, J gene, clone size. Size values are once, few and many counts, or a class for expanded clones, and some rows have none.

CASSVRTGNTGELFF	TRBV9	TRBJ2-2	-
CASSLGQGETQYF	TRBV5-4	TRBJ2-5	-
CASSRSSGANVLTF	TRBV5-1	TRBJ2-6	-
CASSYMAGWDYGYTF	TRBV6-5	TRBJ1-2	few
CASSEARAGDTQYF	TRBV6-1	TRBJ2-3	-
CASRRQASEAFF	TRBV6-1	TRBJ1-1	-
CSVGLAGGRDTQYF	TRBV29-1	TRBJ2-3	-
CASQNFGGDKSNEQFF	TRBV7-9	TRBJ2-1	-
CASSERGGAGEKLFF	TRBV2	TRBJ1-4	-
CASSRGSLNTEAFF	TRBV4-3	TRBJ1-1	-
CASGDRSNQPQHF	TRBV6-1	TRBJ1-5	-
CASSIRGANGVGYGYTF	TRBV19	TRBJ1-2	-
CASSDQTEIYGYTF	TRBV6-6	TRBJ1-2	-
CASSTGSPPYEQYF	TRBV6-5	TRBJ2-7	-
CASSLGTGAEKLFF	TRBV6-5	TRBJ1-4	-
CASSMETGLYYGYTF	TRBV19	TRBJ1-2	-
CASSVGLASGETDTQYF	TRBV9	TRBJ2-3	-
CASSPRDMVGYEQYF	TRBV19	TRBJ2-7	-
CASSPGTGGNNYGYTF	TRBV18	TRBJ1-2	-
CAISEGGDTQYF	TRBV10-3	TRBJ2-3	-
CASPLGQGGTDTQYF	TRBV12-5	TRBJ2-3	-
CASTREDRDSGYTF	TRBV19	TRBJ1-2	-
CASSQEEAGVMNTEAFF	TRBV4-1	TRBJ1-1	once
CASSQRQHTNTGELFF	TRBV4-2	TRBJ2-2	-
CAWSRTSNEKLFF	TRBV30	TRBJ1-4	-
CAIREQGWTEAFF	TRBV10-3	TRBJ1-1	few
CASSDRGLSYEQYF	TRBV6-5	TRBJ2-7	few
CASSHSRGSNYGYTF	TRBV5-1	TRBJ1-2	few
CASSPLAGFTEAFF	TRBV16	TRBJ1-1	-
CASSLDISSTGELFF	TRBV5-1	TRBJ2-2	-
CASSHGRTGDLNTGELFF	TRBV4-3	TRBJ2-2	-
CAVSVRGRDTEAFF	TRBV10-3	TRBJ1-1	-
CASRFAGQLYNEQFF	TRBV6-5	TRBJ2-1	-
CASSYGDSFYTF	TRBV6-6	TRBJ1-2	-
CASRISRNNEQFF	TRBV2	TRBJ2-1	-
CASSLASLRGKRRNTEAFF	TRBV7-3	TRBJ1-1	few
CASSVSRARGNQPQHF	TRBV19	TRBJ1-5	-
CASSLSTGGSYGYTF	TRBV5-1	TRBJ1-2	-
CATSRGTGGVLDEQYF	TRBV15	TRBJ2-7	-
CASSLTGVTEAFF	TRBV6-4	TRBJ1-1	-
CASSPHGTVNEKLFF	TRBV12-1	TRBJ1-4	-
CASSGGPLSDSQYF	TRBV2	TRBJ2-3	-
CASSYKLAGAADTQYF	TRBV5-4	TRBJ2-3	-
CASNGGGEDTGELFF	TRBV2	TRBJ2-2	-
CASSPDSDSYEQYF	TRBV5-1	TRBJ2-7	few
CASSSTGTGPYEQYF	TRBV7-8	TRBJ2-7	-
CASGTYGYTF	TRBV6-5	TRBJ1-2	-